This TCR beta chain was sequenced in a study of T cells in Graves' hyperthyroidism and ophthalmopathy. Whole-study findings and limits: Blood also carried most thyroid clonotypes expanded above 0.001.

Per the germline V gene, CDR1 is DFQATT and CDR2 is SNEGSKA (reference sequence). Trimming removed 5 bases from V and 6 bases from J, with 7 bases in between. This CDR3 is built from 11 residues. To note about this clonotype: The target antigen is unknown.

Exclusion followed for patients with uncontrolled infection, other autoimmune disease, pregnancy or lactation. On the basis of clinical symptoms, serum thyroxine and TRAb, thyroid ultrasound and orbital computed tomography, diagnoses were made. Over 9 ml of fresh peripheral blood supplied the PBMCs. RNA transcripts provided the source from which TCR beta CDR3 regions were amplified. The HTBI primer set served for first-round RT-PCR of the TCR CDR3. TCRdb recomputed calls from the multiplex PCR reads with MiXCR, one row per CDR3 protein. Of hundreds of thousands of distinct CDR3 sequences listed, roughly 40% are singletons.

The chain employs TRBV20-1 and TRBJ2-2, with no clear D. The specimen sequenced was blood. The sequence was collected from a man younger than 35 with Graves' hyperthyroidism. In nucleotides, the CDR3 is TGCAGTGCTCCATTACCCGGGGAGCTGTTTTTT. Translation: CSAPLPGELFF.